The next 11 T cell receptor beta chains were all read from a single sample in a study of T cells expressing NK-cell markers. TCRdb re-called the 5' RACE reads, yielding one record per CDR3 amino acid sequence without DNA. This sample's table reports some 390,000 distinct CDR3 sequences. The sequenced material came from blood T cells: a sorted CD56 or NKG2C T cell subset, CD4+ or CD8+ T cells, or bulk PBMC T cells (not recorded which). These receptors were obtained from a woman between 50 and 59 years old in good health.

The chain couples TRBV4-1 to TRBJ2-1; no DNA is available, so the TRBD2 call from TCRdb remains unchecked. The CDR3 has 18 amino acids. Per the germline V gene, CDR1 is MGHRA and CDR2 is YSYEKL. The CDR3 is CASSQETSGGTSYNEQFF.

The chain joins TRBV14 to TRBJ2-1. The CDR3 sequence is 15 residues long. CDR1 and CDR2 (germline): SGHDN, FVKESK. The CDR3 loop is CASSHSRLPYNEQFF.

The V and J genes are TRBV4-2 and TRBJ2-5; TCRdb's D gene call, TRBD2, goes unchecked for lack of DNA. Germline-derived CDR1 and CDR2 are LGHNA and YNFKEQ. The CDR3 is made up of 17 amino acids. The CDR3 reads CASSQVGTSGTQETQYF.

The chain couples TRBV2 to TRBJ2-1; as DNA is missing, the TRBD2 call by TCRdb cannot be tested. Germline CDR1 SNHLY, CDR2 FYNNEI. The CDR3 sequence is 14 residues long. This CDR3 reads CASSAESAYNEQFF.

The chain joins TRBV4-1 to TRBJ2-7; TCRdb returns TRBD1, unconfirmable since there is no DNA. This CDR3 region has 15 residues. Germline loops: CDR1 MGHRA, CDR2 YSYEKL. The CDR3 sequence is CASSQGEGTGYEQYF.

The chain couples TRBV7-9 to TRBJ2-5; checking the TCRdb D call of TRBD1 is not possible without DNA. CDR1 SEHNR and CDR2 FQNEAQ come from the germline V gene (reference sequence). The CDR3 runs 14 residues. CDR3 sequence reads: CASSRTGDGETQYF.

The V call is TRBV24-1, the J call TRBJ2-1. The CDR3 has 14 residues. CDR1 is KGHDR and CDR2 is SFDVKD in the germline V gene. The CDR3 protein is CATSEFGGDNEQFF.

The chain combines TRBV5-1 with TRBJ2-2; TCRdb reports TRBD1, a call that lacks DNA to check it against. The germline V gene has CDR1 SGHRS and CDR2 YFSETQ. The CDR3 extends over 18 amino acids. The CDR3: CASSDRDGTLANTGELFF.

The rearrangement uses TRBV10-3 and TRBJ2-1; absent DNA, TCRdb's TRBD1 call cannot be checked. The CDR3 spans 17 residues. Germline V lookup: CDR1 ENHRY, CDR2 SYGVKD. CDR3: CAISESAPASSYNEQFF.

The chain uses TRBV7-9 and TRBJ2-5. The CDR3 is 14 residues long. CDR1 is SEHNR, CDR2 FQNEAQ, per germline (reference sequence). CDR3 sequence: CASSLVSNQETQYF. The full variable domain, in which reference TRBV7-9 and TRBJ2-5 provide the parts outside the CDR3, is DTGVSQNPRHKITKRGQNVTFRCDPISEHNRLYWYRQTLGQGPEFLTYFQNEAQLEKSRLLSDRFSAERPKGSFSTLEIQRTEQGDSAMYLCASSLVSNQETQYFGPGTRLLVL.

The chain links TRBV5-1 to TRBJ2-6. Germline-derived CDR1 and CDR2 are SGHRS and YFSETQ. The CDR3 has 14 amino acids. The chain's CDR3 is CASSSLPGANVLTF.